The rows below give T cell receptor beta chains drawn from one sample of a study of blood T cell repertoires in COVID-19. Libraries were prepared by immunoSEQ multiplex PCR; TCRdb keeps only in-frame clonotypes and omits some of them. Among 250,000 to 300,000 clones listed, about 90% were seen once. The sample was peripheral blood. The receptors shown here come from a woman younger than 45 with COVID-19, enrolled during active disease. CDR3s include the opening cysteine and the closing phenylalanine or tryptophan. The D gene is left open where the match is weak.

TRBJ2-7,TRBV2,.,CASKVAGASYEQYF
TRBJ2-7,TRBV29-1,.,CSALIWDNEQYF
TRBJ1-2,TRBV11-2,.,CASNLGYGDLYGYTF
TRBJ2-7,TRBV12-5,TRBD2,CASGHQRGETYEQYF
TRBJ1-5,TRBV6-4,.,CASSPPGNQPQHF
TRBJ2-7,TRBV19,TRBD1,CASSLGQGRYEQYF
TRBJ1-1,TRBV6-5,.,CASSYSGHTNTEAFF
TRBJ2-7,TRBV5-6,.,CASSWGLYEQYF
TRBJ1-6,TRBV19,TRBD1,CASSEHRQGGDSPLHF
TRBJ2-1,TRBV28,.,CASAGPEQFF
TRBJ2-7,TRBV4-1,.,CASSQRGGNSYEQYF
TRBJ1-2,TRBV4-1,TRBD1,CASTTGGGYGYTF
TRBJ1-6,TRBV6-4,TRBD1,CASSDSETGVNSPLHF
TRBJ2-1,TRBV5-1,.,CASIKGLSYNEQFF
TRBJ2-5,TRBV7-8,.,CACSRGSNLRETQYF
TRBJ1-1,TRBV5-1,.,CASSDGEHTEAFF
TRBJ2-7,TRBV5-1,.,CASSLDSPDLSYEQYF
TRBJ1-2,TRBV6-5,TRBD1,CASTGGGYGYTF
TRBJ2-1,TRBV27,TRBD1,CASSLWTGGVGEQFF
TRBJ2-1,TRBV24-1,TRBD2,CATSDLPPSGGDNEQFF
TRBJ1-1,TRBV10-2,.,CASQGQGSGTEAFF